This entry is about one TCR beta chain. The antigen remains unidentified. A multiplex PCR was run with 60 Vbeta primers and 13 Jbeta primers. Clones were read by immunoSEQ multiplex PCR, and TCRdb kept only the in-frame ones, dropping some. This listing includes around 60,000 clones. This sample was taken from a study of cytomegalovirus exposure and HLA in healthy donors. Study-level findings and limits: Per a later analysis, about 17,000 TCR beta sequences showed association with HLA alleles at 0.05 false discovery rate. Some TCR beta chains (roughly 160 of them) were listed as cytomegalovirus-associated. Most likely, a cluster of highly shared sequence variants arose as a sequencing artifact. Later on, a genetic analysis was performed. It linked a missense variant in DCLRE1C with V- and J-gene trimming of TCR beta.

Germline V lookup: CDR1 MNHEY, CDR2 SVGAGI. The CDR3 is 14 amino acids. Trimming cost V 5 bases and J 2 bases, with 13 bases left between them. This receptor was identified in a woman aged 18 to 35 in good health and CMV-seronegative. The sample comprised PBMCs. The V and J genes are TRBV6-5 and TRBJ2-7; D not certain. CDR3 sequence: CASSPQSLAYEQYF. In DNA, the CDR3 is TGTGCCAGCAGTCCACAGAGTTTAGCCTACGAGCAGTACTTC.